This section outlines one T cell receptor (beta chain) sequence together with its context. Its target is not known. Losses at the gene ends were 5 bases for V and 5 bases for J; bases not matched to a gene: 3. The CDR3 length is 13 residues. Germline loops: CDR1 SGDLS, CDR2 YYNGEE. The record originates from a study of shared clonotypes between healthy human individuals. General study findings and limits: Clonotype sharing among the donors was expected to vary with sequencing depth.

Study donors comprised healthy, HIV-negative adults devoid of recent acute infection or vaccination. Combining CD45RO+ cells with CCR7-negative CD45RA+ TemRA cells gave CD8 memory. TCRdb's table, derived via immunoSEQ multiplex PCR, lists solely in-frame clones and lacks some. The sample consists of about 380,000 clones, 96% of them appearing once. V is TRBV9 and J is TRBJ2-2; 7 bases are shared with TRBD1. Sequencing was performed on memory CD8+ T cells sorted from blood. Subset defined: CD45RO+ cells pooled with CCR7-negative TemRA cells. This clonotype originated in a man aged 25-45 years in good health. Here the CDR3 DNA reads TGTGCCAGCAGGGGACAGACTACCGGGGAGCTGTTTTTT. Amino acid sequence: CASRGQTTGELFF.